What follows are 13 T cell receptor beta chains derived from one specimen sequenced in a study of patients and donors after allogeneic stem cell transplantation. A single record per CDR3 protein comes from TCRdb applying MiXCR to the RT-PCR reads. The table includes around 170,000 distinct CDR3 sequences, approximately 24% detected once. The sequenced sample consisted of blood, either unsorted or a sorted T cell fraction (not recorded which). The receptors derive from a human donor who was either an allogeneic HSCT recipient or a stem cell or donor lymphocyte infusion donor (not recorded which). It is not recorded whose cells these are; they may come from a transplant donor.

The chain links TRBV10-3 to TRBJ1-1; weak D call: TRBD1 (5 bases). Trimming shortened V by 0 bases and J by 3 bases, and 17 bases separated the two germline ends. In germline, CDR1 is ENHRY, CDR2 SYGVKD. The CDR3 runs to 17 residues. The CDR3 is CAISESLKGTLDTEAFF. The CDR3, as DNA: TGTGCCATCAGTGAGTCATTAAAGGGGACTCTAGACACTGAAGCTTTCTTT.

J is TRBJ2-3 and V is TRBV29-1, with D maybe TRBD2 (5 bases). The CDR3 totals 11 residues. The V gene's germline CDR1 is SQVTM and CDR2 ANQGSEA. V lost 7 bases and J 6 bases, leaving 11 bases between the germline ends. CDR3 amino acids: CSAEGGDTQYF. CDR3 DNA sequence: TGCAGCGCCGAGGGCGGGGATACGCAGTATTTT.

This clonotype was counted only a few times. The V and J genes are TRBV7-9 and TRBJ1-6; 8 bases are a match to TRBD1. The germline CDR1 and CDR2 sequences are SEHNR and FQNEAQ (reference sequence). The CDR3 loop spans 19 amino acids. J was trimmed by 4 bases and V by 1 base; bases with no gene match: 12. The CDR3 sequence: CASSLGWARTGKYNSPLHF. Here the CDR3 DNA reads TGTGCCAGCAGCTTAGGATGGGCCAGGACAGGGAAATATAATTCACCCCTCCACTTT.

This clonotype has a handful of counts. The genes are TRBV20-1 and TRBJ2-1, with 9 bases lining up with TRBD2. The germline V gene encodes CDR1 DFQATT and CDR2 SNEGSKA (reference sequence). The CDR3 has 14 amino acids. The junction had 7 bases not matched to a gene; V was cut back by 6 bases and J by 4 bases. The CDR3 DNA sequence: TGCAGTGCAATTAGCGGGAGTGGGTACAATGAGCAGTTCTTC. It codes for CSAISGSGYNEQFF.

This clonotype was detected a few times. The rearrangement joins TRBV2 to TRBJ1-2, with D uncertain. This CDR3 spans 11 amino acids. Per the germline V gene, CDR1 is SNHLY and CDR2 is FYNNEI. V lost 5 bases, J lost 5 bases, and 6 bases lay in between. CDR3 amino acids: CASSTDYGYTF. CDR3 nucleotide sequence: TGTGCCAGCAGTACAGATTATGGCTACACCTTC.

V is TRBV20-1 and J is TRBJ2-7; the D gene is possibly TRBD1 (5 bases). The V and J ends lost 1 base and 0 bases respectively, with 7 bases between them. Germline lookup yields CDR1 DFQATT and CDR2 SNEGSKA (reference sequence). The CDR3 extends over 13 amino acids. Here the CDR3 reads CSARATASYEQYF. CDR3 coding DNA: TGCAGTGCTAGAGCGACAGCCTCCTACGAGCAGTACTTC.

This clonotype showed up many times. J is TRBJ1-2 and V is TRBV12-3 or TRBV12-4; no definite D call. V lost 2 bases and J lost 6, with 7 bases in between. There are 12 residues in the CDR3. CDR3 loop: CASSLRGNGYTF. The CDR3 coding sequence is TGTGCCAGCAGTTTACGGGGAAATGGCTACACCTTC.

This clonotype was detected ten times or more. V is TRBV9 and J is TRBJ1-1, with TRBD1 as a possible D gene (5 bases). Germline assignment: CDR1 SGDLS and CDR2 YYNGEE. The V gene lost 4 bases and the J gene lost 0 bases, with 10 bases spanning the gap. CDR3 length equals 14 residues. The DNA for the CDR3 is TGTGCCAGCAGCTTATCAGGGCTGAACACTGAAGCTTTCTTT. It codes for CASSLSGLNTEAFF. The whole variable domain, remainder taken from reference TRBV9 and TRBJ1-1, is DSGVTQTPKHLITATGQRVTLRCSPRSGDLSVYWYQQSLDQGLQFLIQYYNGEERAKGNILERFSAQQFPDLHSELNLSSLELGDSALYFCASSLSGLNTEAFFGQGTRLTVV.

The chain has TRBV20-1 and TRBJ2-7, with a weak D call TRBD1 (6 bases). Trimming removed 0 bases from V and 0 bases from J, with 12 bases in between. The CDR3 is made up of 15 amino acids. Germline V CDR1 and CDR2: DFQATT, SNEGSKA (reference sequence). The CDR3 DNA sequence: TGCAGTGCTAGAGATCAGGGGCGTATCTCCTACGAGCAGTACTTC. This encodes CSARDQGRISYEQYF.

CDR3 residues: CASSPDSDEQFF. The CDR3 DNA follows: TGTGCCAGCAGCCCAGACTCGGATGAGCAGTTCTTC. V is TRBV7-9 and J is TRBJ2-1; D not certain. V was clipped by 5 bases and J by 8 bases, with 10 bases between them. This CDR3 contains 12 residues. Germline V gene data show CDR1 as SEHNR and CDR2 as FQNEAQ (reference sequence). The full variable domain, rest sourced from reference TRBV7-9 and TRBJ2-1, is DTGVSQNPRHKITKRGQNVTFRCDPISEHNRLYWYRQTLGQGPEFLTYFQNEAQLEKSRLLSDRFSAERPKGSFSTLEIQRTEQGDSAMYLCASSPDSDEQFFGPGTRLTVL.

The chain joins TRBV6-1 to TRBJ1-1; no clear D. The ends were cut back, 4 bases at V and 0 bases at J, with 9 bases in the middle. The V gene's germline CDR1 is MNHNS and CDR2 SASEGT. This CDR3 has 14 residues. Here the CDR3 reads CASSVRSMNTEAFF. The DNA of the CDR3 is TGTGCCAGCAGTGTTCGGTCGATGAACACTGAAGCTTTCTTT.

Only a few counts were recorded for this clonotype. This rearrangement joins TRBV20-1 to TRBJ2-3, with 11 bases fitting TRBD2. Germline CDR1 DFQATT, CDR2 SNEGSKA (reference sequence). CDR3 size: 13 residues. V lost 7 bases, J lost 3 bases, and 3 bases stayed unmatched. This CDR3 reads CSVAGGLTDTQYF. The CDR3 nucleotides read TGCAGTGTAGCGGGGGGGCTGACAGATACGCAGTATTTT.

This clonotype has only a few counts. This chain connects TRBV12-3 or TRBV12-4 to TRBJ1-5; the D is unclear. Between the trimmed V and J ends, which lost 1 base and 1 base, there was a span of 14 bases. The CDR3 totals 17 residues. CDR3 residues: CASSLGVSRGSNQPQHF. CDR3 nucleotides: TGTGCCAGCAGTTTAGGGGTGAGTCGAGGCAGCAATCAGCCCCAGCATTTT.